The next 4 T cell receptor beta chains were all read from a single sample in a study of blood T cell repertoires in COVID-19. Data came from immunoSEQ multiplex PCR; TCRdb stores just in-frame clones and leaves some out. The sample records tens of thousands of clones, 87% being singletons. Specimen: peripheral blood. All receptors derive from a man in his forties or fifties with COVID-19, enrolled during active disease.

This clone was seen only once. The chain combines TRBV5-4 with TRBJ2-5, with 13 positions matching TRBD2. After removal of 0 bases from V and 1 base from J, the junction contained 3 bases not matched to a gene. The germline V gene encodes CDR1 SGHNT and CDR2 YYREEE (reference sequence). CDR3 length equals 17 residues. CDR3 sequence: CASSLVGTSGTQETQYF. For the CDR3, the DNA is TGTGCCAGCAGCTTGGTTGGGACTAGCGGGACCCAAGAGACCCAGTACTTC.

The CDR3 DNA follows: TGCGCCAGCAGCTTGGGAGGAAGGGGGGGCCGCTACAATGAGCAGTTCTTC. Translated: CASSLGGRGGRYNEQFF. The chain uses TRBV5-1 and TRBJ2-1, with D maybe TRBD2 (7 bases). Germline V gene data show CDR1 as SGHRS and CDR2 as YFSETQ. The CDR3 consists of 17 residues. V was cut by 0 bases and J by 3 bases, with 16 bases left in between.

The chain employs TRBV11-3 and TRBJ1-6; tentative D call: TRBD1 (6 bases). Germline assignment: CDR1 SGHNT and CDR2 YENEEA. The CDR3 contains 15 residues. Trimming removed 5 bases at V and 7 bases at J, with 15 bases between. CDR3 DNA sequence: TGTGCCAGCAGCATCCTCAGGGGAGGGAATTCACCCCTCCACTTT. It yields the protein CASSILRGGNSPLHF. Filled out from reference TRBV11-3 and TRBJ1-6, the complete variable domain reads EAGVVQSPRYKIIEKKQPVAFWCNPISGHNTLYWYLQNLGQGPELLIRYENEEAVDDSQLPKDRFSAERLKGVDSTLKIQPAELGDSAVYLCASSILRGGNSPLHFGNGTRLTVT.

The chain recombines TRBV13 with TRBJ2-7, with TRBD2 matching over 13 bases. Trimming took 2 bases from V and 5 from J; bases not matched to a gene: 6. The germline V gene encodes CDR1 PRHDT and CDR2 FYEKMQ (reference sequence). The CDR3 is 16 residues long. The chain's CDR3 is CASSLIQTSGRNEQYF. DNA for the CDR3: TGTGCCAGCAGCTTAATCCAGACTAGCGGGAGGAACGAGCAGTACTTC.